This TCR beta chain was sequenced for a study of cytomegalovirus exposure and HLA in healthy donors. Overall study findings and caveats: Later analysis demonstrated an association between a missense DCLRE1C variant and TCR beta V- and J-gene trimming. Later examination showed HLA-associated TCR beta chains had greater clonal expansion than equally common others. Three CMV-associated chains proved CMV antigen-specific in vitro.

This CDR3 has 15 residues. Germline V lookup: CDR1 LNHDA, CDR2 SQIVND (reference sequence). Trimming removed 5 bases from V and 1 base from J; junction bases left unmatched: 6. Regarding this clone: Its antigen is undetermined.

With 60 Vbeta and 13 Jbeta primers, the PCR was carried out. The method was immunoSEQ multiplex PCR; TCRdb's version includes in-frame clones alone and lacks a portion of them. The table records around 80,000 clones, roughly 78% of them present only once. Sample: PBMCs. The chain employs TRBV19 and TRBJ1-1, with TRBD1 matching over 8 bases. This receptor was identified in a man aged 40-55 years in good health and CMV-seronegative. CDR3 bases: TGTGCCAGTAGTTTAGGACAGGGTGGGAACACTGAAGCTTTCTTT. This sequence encodes CASSLGQGGNTEAFF.